Below are 5 T cell receptor beta chains sequenced from a single sample in a study of cytomegalovirus exposure and HLA in healthy donors. It was with 60 Vbeta and 13 Jbeta primers that the PCR ran. Method: immunoSEQ multiplex PCR; TCRdb's copy keeps in-frame clones and lacks some. The sample consists of roughly 200,000 clones, approximately 79% of them appearing once. The sample was PBMCs. These receptors came from a girl aged 10-17 years in good health and CMV-seropositive.

The CDR3 spells CASSERGNTDTQYF. The CDR3, as DNA: TGCGCCAGCAGTGAGAGAGGAAATACAGATACGCAGTATTTT. The V call is TRBV5-1, the J call TRBJ2-3; D uncertain. The V end lost 5 bases, the J end lost 3 bases, and 13 bases lay between the germline ends. CDR3 length: 14 residues. Per the germline V gene, CDR1 is SGHRS and CDR2 is YFSETQ. The whole variable domain, filled in from reference TRBV5-1 and TRBJ2-3, reads KAGVTQTPRYLIKTRGQQVTLSCSPISGHRSVSWYQQTPGQGLQFLFEYFSETQRNKGNFPGRFSGRQFSNSRSEMNVSTLELGDSALYLCASSERGNTDTQYFGPGTRLTVL.

V gene TRBV7-8 combines with J gene TRBJ2-7; the D gene is possibly TRBD1 (6 bases). The germline V and J ends were trimmed by 7 bases and 3 bases, with 16 bases remaining between them. Germline V gene sequence: CDR1 SGHVS, CDR2 FQNEAQ. CDR3 size: 14 residues. Here the CDR3 reads CASTRVAQGYEQYF. CDR3 in DNA: TGTGCCAGCACCCGGGTAGCACAGGGCTACGAGCAGTACTTC.

This clone appeared a few times. The chain recombines TRBV11-3 with TRBJ2-1, with D maybe TRBD1 (6 bases). CDR1 SGHNT and CDR2 YENEEA come from the germline V gene. This CDR3 has 14 amino acids. V lost 4 bases and J 3 bases, leaving 10 bases between the germline ends. Written as DNA, the CDR3 is TGTGCCAGCAGCTCCGAGGACAGCTACAATGAGCAGTTCTTC. It codes for CASSSEDSYNEQFF.

This sequence joins TRBV7-2 and TRBJ2-1; perhaps TRBD1 as D (6 bases). Trimming took 6 bases from V and 6 from J, leaving 18 bases between them. Germline-derived CDR1 and CDR2 are SGHTA and FQGNSA. The CDR3 consists of 15 residues. CDR3 bases: TGTGCCAGCAGGTCAAGGACAGCAGACTCCAATGAGCAGTTCTTC. It specifies CASRSRTADSNEQFF.

The chain joins TRBV29-1 to TRBJ1-2; 7 nucleotides line up with TRBD1. The ends lost 3 bases at V and 8 bases at J; junction bases unmatched: 6. The CDR3 consists of 12 residues. The germline gives CDR1 SQVTM, CDR2 ANQGSEA. CDR3 bases: TGCAGCGTTGAGGGGCAGGGGGGAGGCTACACCTTC. This sequence encodes CSVEGQGGGYTF.